These T cell receptor beta chains were read from a single sample in a study of T cells after posttransplantation cyclophosphamide. Repertoires were generated with immunoSEQ multiplex PCR, while TCRdb's copy carries only in-frame clones and drops some. The specimen has around 26,000 clones, none found just once. The sample consisted of PBMCs, taken after allogeneic stem cell transplant with posttransplant cyclophosphamide. Receptor source: a male patient in his late teens or twenties who received an allogeneic stem cell transplant from a related donor, was CMV-positive, and had no GVHD. These T cells may partly come from the graft donor. Each CDR3 is given with its conserved first and last residue. A D gene is named only where the DNA matches it firmly. The size field is filled for only some rows; it gives once, few, many or a size class.

TRBV5-5,16,many,TRBJ2-1,NA,CASSLRQPSSYNEQFF,TGTGCCAGCAGCTTGAGACAACCGAGCTCCTACAATGAGCAGTTCTTC
TRBV27,13,many,TRBJ2-7,TRBD1,CASARGQRYEQYF,TGTGCCAGCGCGAGGGGACAGAGATACGAGCAGTACTTC
TRBV19,15,many,TRBJ2-2,NA,CASSSPGQNTGELFF,TGTGCCAGTAGTTCACCGGGACAGAACACCGGGGAGCTGTTTTTT
TRBV19,17,many,TRBJ1-2,NA,CASSTPKERVTNYGYTF,TGTGCCAGTAGTACCCCGAAGGAGCGCGTAACTAACTATGGCTACACCTTC
TRBV28,14,many,TRBJ2-6,NA,CATISGSGANVLTF,TGTGCCACCATCTCCGGCTCTGGGGCCAACGTCCTGACTTTC
TRBV10-2,16,NA,TRBJ2-7,NA,CASSDEVGAENYEQYF,TGCGCCAGCAGTGATGAGGTCGGAGCCGAAAACTACGAGCAGTACTTC
TRBV5-4,14,many,TRBJ2-3,TRBD2,CASSYSGGASTQYF,TGTGCCAGCAGCTATAGCGGGGGGGCTTCTACGCAGTATTTT
TRBV9,15,many,TRBJ2-1,NA,CASSVVAYAYNEQFF,TGTGCCAGCAGCGTAGTAGCGTATGCCTACAATGAGCAGTTCTTC
TRBV5-5,15,many,TRBJ1-2,NA,CASSQQLTEAYGYTF,TGTGCCAGCAGCCAGCAGCTTACGGAGGCCTATGGCTACACCTTC
TRBV5-1,14,many,TRBJ1-1,TRBD1,CASSWTGPGREAFF,TGCGCCAGCAGTTGGACAGGTCCGGGGAGAGAAGCTTTCTTT
TRBV4-2,20,many,TRBJ1-1,TRBD1,CASSQVFGWDSPLMNTEAFF,TGTGCCAGCAGCCAAGTCTTCGGTTGGGACAGTCCTCTGATGAACACTGAAGCTTTCTTT
TRBV12-5,15,many,TRBJ2-3,NA,CASGLGIRDTDTQYF,TGTGCTAGTGGTTTGGGGATCCGGGACACAGATACGCAGTATTTT
TRBV5-1,18,medium-sized,TRBJ2-1,TRBD2,CASSLAAAGEGPYNEQFF,TGCGCCAGCAGCTTGGCCGCCGCGGGAGAAGGGCCCTACAATGAGCAGTTCTTC
TRBV7-9,15,many,TRBJ1-6,NA,CASSLGVQGRSPLHF,TGTGCCAGCAGCTTAGGGGTCCAGGGCCGTTCACCCCTCCACTTT
TRBV11-2,14,many,TRBJ2-1,NA,CASSLGGTRAEQFF,TGTGCCAGCAGCCTTGGCGGGACGCGGGCTGAGCAGTTCTTC
TRBV19,15,many,TRBJ2-2,NA,CASNGPTGNTGELFF,TGTGCCAGTAATGGGCCAACAGGGAACACCGGGGAGCTGTTTTTT
TRBV13,17,many,TRBJ2-1,TRBD2,CASNLKKLAGGRNEQFF,TGTGCCAGCAACCTAAAGAAACTAGCGGGAGGTCGGAATGAGCAGTTCTTC
TRBV11-2,16,many,TRBJ2-3,NA,CASSPTRGGKADTQYF,TGTGCCAGCAGCCCTACTCGCGGAGGGAAGGCAGATACGCAGTATTTT
TRBV19,12,medium-sized,TRBJ1-1,NA,CASSERNTEAFF,TGTGCCAGTAGTGAGAGGAACACTGAAGCTTTCTTT
TRBV18,14,many,TRBJ2-7,NA,CASSPRQGVGEQYF,TGTGCCAGCTCACCCCGGCAGGGTGTGGGCGAGCAGTACTTC